Detailed here is one T cell receptor beta chain. The data were taken from a study of blood T cell repertoires in COVID-19. Trimming at V came to 8 bases and at J to 10 bases, leaving 9 bases not matched to a gene. Looked up from germline, CDR1 is LNHDA and CDR2 is SQIVND (reference sequence). There are 15 residues in the CDR3. Method: immunoSEQ multiplex PCR; TCRdb's copy keeps in-frame clones and lacks some. The data hold roughly 250,000 clones, with more than 65% observed a single time. This TCR was sampled from a person aged 70 to 85 with COVID-19, enrolled during active disease. The source material was peripheral blood. This chain connects TRBV19 to TRBJ1-6; 12 nucleotides agree with TRBD1. CDR3 sequence: CASGTGGAFKSPLHF. CDR3 bases: TGTGCCAGTGGGACAGGGGGCGCGTTTAAGTCACCCCTCCACTTT.